This TCR beta chain was found in a study of blood T cell repertoires in COVID-19. On the study more broadly: Whether acute or convalescent, the COVID-19 samples came from the United States, Italy and Spain. Sample material is recorded as cDNA or gDNA derived from T cells, B-cell-depleted T cells, or PBMCs.

The CDR3 sequence is 17 residues long. Trimming left V 1 base short and J 1 base short, with 14 bases between. CDR1 MGHRA and CDR2 YSYEKL come from the germline V gene. This clone came up once. Authors' processing steps: Reference gene primers were amplified, and this amplification served to estimate nucleated cell counts. TCRdb keeps only in-frame clones here, not all; method: immunoSEQ multiplex PCR. For V, J and clone size, that table is used; D and trimming come from the DNA. In the table there are 45,000 to 50,000 clones, 75% to 85% of which are singletons. This TCR was sampled from a man aged 35-49 years with acute or convalescent COVID-19. The sequenced sample was peripheral blood. The chain employs TRBV4-1 and TRBJ1-3; maybe TRBD1 (5 bases). The CDR3 loop is CASSQVPGRGSGNTIYF. The CDR3 DNA reads TGCGCCAGCAGCCAAGTCCCCGGGCGGGGGTCTGGAAACACCATATATTTT.